What follows are 30 T cell receptor beta chains derived from one specimen sequenced in a study of cytomegalovirus exposure and HLA in healthy donors. Clones were read by immunoSEQ multiplex PCR, and TCRdb kept only the in-frame ones, dropping some. The sample lists about 240,000 clones, approximately 84% occurring once. Sequencing used PBMCs. The receptors were sampled from a woman in her 30s in good health and CMV-seropositive.

The chain uses TRBV5-1 and TRBJ2-7, with TRBD1 matching over 7 bases. Trimming removed 0 bases from V and 3 bases from J; junction bases left unmatched: 6. Germline values: CDR1 SGHRS, CDR2 YFSETQ. CDR3 size: 15 residues. The CDR3 protein is CASSLAGGDYYEQYF. The DNA for the CDR3 is TGCGCCAGCAGCTTGGCAGGGGGTGATTACTACGAGCAGTACTTC.

A single count supports this clone. The chain links TRBV10-3 to TRBJ2-3, with D tentatively TRBD2 (5 bases). The CDR3 covers 14 residues. The V end was cut by 8 bases, the J end by 5 bases, with 17 bases between. Germline V CDR1 and CDR2: ENHRY, SYGVKD. This CDR3 is CAIQDLGSRDTQYF. The CDR3 bases are TGTGCCATCCAAGATCTAGGGAGTAGAGATACGCAGTATTTT.

This chain links TRBV5-1 with TRBJ2-7; 7 nucleotides align to TRBD2. Germline CDR1 reads SGHRS; CDR2 reads YFSETQ. This CDR3 region has 15 residues. The V gene end was trimmed by 1 base and the J gene end by 6 bases; junction bases not matched to a gene: 10. CDR3 region: CASSLNGLDLREQYF. Written as DNA, the CDR3 is TGCGCCAGCAGCTTGAACGGACTAGACCTCCGCGAGCAGTACTTC.

The V and J genes are TRBV5-6 and TRBJ2-1; 7 positions agree with TRBD2. Trimming cost V 7 bases and J 6 bases; bases outside gene matches: 1. Germline-derived CDR1 and CDR2 are SGHDT and YYEEEE. This CDR3 has 11 residues. This CDR3 is CASSGGNEQFF. Written as DNA, the CDR3 is TGTGCCAGCTCGGGGGGCAATGAGCAGTTCTTC.

The chain links TRBV5-1 to TRBJ1-2, with TRBD1 as a possible D gene (5 bases). The V gene lost 4 bases and the J gene lost 3 bases, with 19 bases spanning the gap. This CDR3 region has 16 residues. Germline lookup yields CDR1 SGHRS and CDR2 YFSETQ. CDR3 in amino acids: CASSPTGGTSHYGYTF. CDR3 coding DNA: TGCGCCAGCAGCCCCACCGGCGGGACCTCTCACTATGGCTACACCTTC.

A few counts support this clone. V is TRBV10-3 and J is TRBJ2-5; the match to TRBD1 covers 8 bases. Germline-derived CDR1 and CDR2 are ENHRY and SYGVKD. The trim removed 3 bases at V and 2 bases at J, leaving 5 bases unmatched. The CDR3 runs to 15 residues. For the CDR3, the DNA is TGTGCCATCAGTGAATACAGGGGGGTACAAGAGACCCAGTACTTC. This gives the protein CAISEYRGVQETQYF.

Concerning this clone: The junction differs from germline at one of its ends, possibly a read error. The rearrangement joins TRBV27 to TRBJ1-4; D is possibly TRBD1 (5 bases). The germline V gene encodes CDR1 MNHEY and CDR2 SMNVEV (reference sequence). This CDR3 is 13 amino acids long. CDR3 sequence: CASSLSFRETLFF. The CDR3 DNA follows: TGTGCCAGCAGTTTATCGTTCAGGGAAACACTGTTTTTT.

This chain links TRBV6-1 with TRBJ1-5; no definite D call. Trimming left V 6 bases short and J 1 base short, with 13 bases between. The CDR3 length is 15 residues. The germline gives CDR1 MNHNS, CDR2 SASEGT. The CDR3 DNA reads TGTGCCAGCAGGGAGGAGAATGCCAGCAATCAGCCCCAGCATTTT. Its translation: CASREENASNQPQHF.

The chain is built from TRBV6-6 and TRBJ2-3, with D maybe TRBD1 (5 bases). CDR1 and CDR2 from the germline V gene are MNHNY and SVGAGI (reference sequence). The CDR3 loop spans 16 amino acids. V lost 8 bases and J lost 0, with 18 bases in between. The CDR3 protein is CASGPLGASSTDTQYF. Written as DNA, the CDR3 is TGTGCCAGCGGTCCCCTTGGGGCCTCTAGCACAGATACGCAGTATTTT.

This clone was observed a handful of times. The chain is built from TRBV19 and TRBJ2-1; TRBD1 matches 10 bases. Germline V gene data show CDR1 as LNHDA and CDR2 as SQIVND (reference sequence). The CDR3 is made up of 15 amino acids. Losses at the gene ends were 4 bases for V and 5 bases for J; bases not matched to a gene: 5. The CDR3 here is CASSKDRGIHNEQFF. As DNA, the CDR3 is TGTGCCAGTAGTAAGGACAGGGGGATCCACAATGAGCAGTTCTTC.

The rearrangement uses TRBV5-4 and TRBJ2-5; 7 bases align to TRBD2. V lost 0 bases and J lost 5; bases outside the gene matches: 4. This CDR3 comprises 14 residues. Germline assignment: CDR1 SGHNT and CDR2 YYREEE (reference sequence). CDR3 coding DNA: TGTGCCAGCAGCTTGGAGGGAGGGTGGGAGACCCAGTACTTC. It translates to CASSLEGGWETQYF.

The genes are TRBV25-1 and TRBJ2-5, with TRBD1 matching 9 bases. CDR1 is MGHDK and CDR2 is SYGVNS in the germline V gene. The CDR3 totals 15 residues. With V trimmed by 3 bases and J by 3 bases, 5 bases remained unmatched. CDR3 protein: CASSDTGGGEETQYF. In nucleotides, the CDR3 is TGTGCCAGCAGTGACACAGGGGGCGGTGAAGAGACCCAGTACTTC.

The gene calls are TRBV18 and TRBJ1-1, with D possibly being TRBD1 (6 bases). The CDR3 spans 16 residues. The germline V gene has CDR1 KGHSH and CDR2 LQKENI. Trimming shortened V by 2 bases and J by 0 bases, and 13 bases separated the two germline ends. The CDR3 nucleotides read TGTGCCAGCTCACCATCAGGGACAAACATGAACACTGAAGCTTTCTTT. Translation gives CASSPSGTNMNTEAFF.

This rearrangement joins TRBV4-1 to TRBJ1-1, with 8 bases that match TRBD1. CDR3 length: 15 residues. The germline gives CDR1 MGHRA, CDR2 YSYEKL. V was clipped by 1 base and J by 6 bases; unmatched bases: 7. The CDR3 reads CASSQVQGDAAEAFF. The CDR3 DNA sequence: TGCGCCAGCAGCCAAGTACAGGGGGATGCTGCTGAAGCTTTCTTT.

V and J are TRBV14 and TRBJ2-5; TRBD2 matches 7 bases. Germline V gene lookup returns CDR1 SGHDN and CDR2 FVKESK. Losses at the gene ends were 4 bases for V and 3 bases for J; bases not matched to a gene: 11. The CDR3 is 16 amino acids. CDR3 sequence reads: CASSRLPGGLKETQYF. CDR3 nucleotide sequence: TGTGCCAGCAGCCGCTTGCCGGGAGGCCTAAAAGAGACCCAGTACTTC.

V is TRBV29-1 and J is TRBJ2-2; D possibly corresponds to TRBD2 (6 bases). CDR3 length: 14 amino acids. Germline CDR1 is SQVTM and CDR2 is ANQGSEA. V was clipped by 3 bases and J by 0 bases, with 8 bases between them. CDR3 nucleotide sequence: TGCAGCGTTGATCGCGGGGCGAACACCGGGGAGCTGTTTTTT. Its protein is CSVDRGANTGELFF.

This clone was seen more than once but under ten times. The chain is built from TRBV5-1 and TRBJ2-2; 15 bases agree with TRBD2. V was pared by 2 bases and J by 5 bases, with 10 bases of the junction left unmatched. Germline CDR1 and CDR2: SGHRS and YFSETQ. This CDR3 spans 19 amino acids. This CDR3 is CASSLPPGLAGGWTGELFF. The CDR3 coding sequence is TGCGCCAGCAGCTTACCCCCGGGACTAGCGGGAGGTTGGACCGGGGAGCTGTTTTTT.

The chain carries TRBV2 and TRBJ2-6; D might be TRBD2 (5 bases). V lost 4 bases to trimming and J lost 0 bases, with 10 bases between them. The germline V gene has CDR1 SNHLY and CDR2 FYNNEI. There are 16 residues in the CDR3. Written as DNA, the CDR3 is TGTGCCAGCAGTGTGGACTCGCTCTCTGGGGCCAACGTCCTGACTTTC. Translated, it gives CASSVDSLSGANVLTF.

For the CDR3, the DNA is TGCGCCAGCAGCTTCGGAACCGGGGGAACCTACGAGCAGTACTTC. Protein sequence: CASSFGTGGTYEQYF. The genes are TRBV5-1 and TRBJ2-7; a possible D gene is TRBD2 (6 bases). CDR3 size: 15 residues. Germline CDR1 reads SGHRS; CDR2 reads YFSETQ. V lost 2 bases to trimming and J lost 2 bases, with 14 bases between them.

The chain uses TRBV19 and TRBJ1-5; TRBD1 agrees at 9 bases. Unmatched junction bases numbered 5, after V lost 6 bases and J lost 5 bases. Per germline, CDR1 LNHDA and CDR2 SQIVND (reference sequence). The CDR3 is 14 amino acids. DNA for the CDR3: TGTGCCAGTAGCCGGGACAGGGACTATCAGCCCCAGCATTTT. Translated: CASSRDRDYQPQHF.

The chain has TRBV5-1 and TRBJ2-5; D remains ambiguous. Trimming pared 0 bases from V and 2 bases from J, leaving 5 bases between. The CDR3 loop spans 13 amino acids. Germline CDR1 reads SGHRS; CDR2 reads YFSETQ. CDR3 sequence: CASSLGRQETQYF. The CDR3 nucleotides read TGCGCCAGCAGCTTGGGTAGACAAGAGACCCAGTACTTC.

The chain couples TRBV7-9 to TRBJ2-3; TRBD2 aligns across 9 bases. CDR3 length: 15 residues. CDR1 is SEHNR and CDR2 is FQNEAQ in the germline V gene (reference sequence). With 3 bases clipped from V and 3 bases from J, the junction kept 4 bases outside the gene matches. As DNA, the CDR3 is TGTGCCAGCAGCTTGGACCTAGCGGGAACAGATACGCAGTATTTT. Translated, it gives CASSLDLAGTDTQYF.

The chain couples TRBV6-5 to TRBJ1-1, with D possibly matching TRBD1 (5 bases). This CDR3 region has 13 residues. V lost 7 bases, J lost 8 bases, and 17 bases lay in between. CDR1 and CDR2 (germline): MNHEY, SVGAGI. The CDR3 bases are TGTGCCAGCATGACCCGGACACCCCCCGAAGCTTTCTTT. Its translation: CASMTRTPPEAFF.

The chain has TRBV27 and TRBJ1-1; tentative D call: TRBD1 (6 bases). CDR3 size: 13 residues. Trimming took off 5 bases at V and 1 base at J, with 8 bases between the two ends. CDR1 and CDR2 from the germline V gene are MNHEY and SMNVEV (reference sequence). The CDR3 protein is CASSPTGNTEAFF. CDR3 coding DNA: TGTGCCAGCAGTCCGACAGGGAACACTGAAGCTTTCTTT.

This chain links TRBV4-1 with TRBJ1-2, with D possibly TRBD1 on 5 matching bases. This CDR3 region has 14 residues. The V end was cut by 2 bases, the J end by 2 bases, with 9 bases between. The germline gives CDR1 MGHRA, CDR2 YSYEKL. The CDR3 sequence is CASSQPGANYGYTF. The CDR3 region has the DNA TGCGCCAGCAGCCAACCTGGGGCGAACTATGGCTACACCTTC.

This clone is a singleton in its sample. The CDR3 DNA reads TGTGCCAGCAGAAGGATGCGGGAGTACTCCTACAATGAGCAGTTCTTC. It translates to CASRRMREYSYNEQFF. The chain carries TRBV25-1 and TRBJ2-1; TRBD2 matches 7 bases. V dropped 6 bases and J dropped 0; count of bases not matched to a gene: 8. The CDR3 sequence is 16 residues long. CDR1 is MGHDK and CDR2 is SYGVNS in the germline V gene.

The rearrangement links TRBV28 to TRBJ2-3, with no clear D. Germline CDR1 reads MDHEN; CDR2 reads SYDVKM. This CDR3 has 14 amino acids. V was shortened by 3 bases and J by 2 bases, with 9 bases between the two germline ends. CDR3 sequence: CASSFRGPTDTQYF. The CDR3 bases are TGTGCCAGCAGTTTCCGCGGCCCCACAGATACGCAGTATTTT.

The rearrangement joins TRBV5-1 to TRBJ1-2, with D possibly matching TRBD1 (5 bases). Germline V gives CDR1 SGHRS, CDR2 YFSETQ. V lost 4 bases, J lost 4 bases, and 17 bases lay in between. This CDR3 is built from 15 residues. The CDR3 loop is CASSLEGRDLYGYTF. CDR3 DNA sequence: TGCGCCAGCAGCCTGGAGGGGAGGGACCTCTATGGCTACACCTTC.

The genes are TRBV13 and TRBJ2-1; 8 nucleotides agree with TRBD2. This CDR3 is built from 16 residues. With 0 bases clipped from V and 7 bases from J, the junction kept 8 bases outside the gene matches. Germline assignment: CDR1 PRHDT and CDR2 FYEKMQ (reference sequence). The CDR3 DNA reads TGTGCCAGCAGCTTAGGTCCAGCGGGAGTCTTAAATGAGCAGTTCTTC. Encoded protein: CASSLGPAGVLNEQFF.

This clone appeared a single time. The CDR3 nucleotides read TGTGCCAGCAGCCAAGATTCCGGGGGAACTAGCAGCGAGCAGTACTTC. This sequence encodes CASSQDSGGTSSEQYF. V usage is TRBV4-2 and J usage is TRBJ2-7; TRBD2 is a possible D gene (6 bases). CDR1 and CDR2 from the germline V gene are LGHNA and YNFKEQ. V lost 0 bases and J lost 6, with 18 bases in between. This CDR3 has 16 amino acids.